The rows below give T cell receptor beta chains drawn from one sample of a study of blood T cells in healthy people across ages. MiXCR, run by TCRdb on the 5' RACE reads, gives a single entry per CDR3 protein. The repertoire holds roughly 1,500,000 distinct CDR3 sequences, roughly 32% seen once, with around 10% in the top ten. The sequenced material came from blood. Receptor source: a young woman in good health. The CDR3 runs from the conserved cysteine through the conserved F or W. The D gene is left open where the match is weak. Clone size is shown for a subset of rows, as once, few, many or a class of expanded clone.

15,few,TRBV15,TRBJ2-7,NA,CATSRVRDSFFEQYF,TGTGCCACCAGCCGGGTGCGGGACAGTTTTTTCGAGCAGTACTTC
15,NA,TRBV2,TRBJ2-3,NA,CASRPSNGGKDTQYF,TGTGCCAGCAGACCCTCAAACGGGGGTAAAGATACGCAGTATTTT
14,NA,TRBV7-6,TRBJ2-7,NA,CASSLEPGTYEQYF,TGTGCCAGCAGCTTAGAGCCCGGAACCTACGAGCAGTACTTC
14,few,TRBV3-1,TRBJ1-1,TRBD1,CASSQEQGVTRSFF,TGTGCCAGCAGCCAAGAACAGGGGGTCACTAGGTCTTTCTTT
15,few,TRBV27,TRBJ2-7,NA,CPSRPTRGGGYEQYF,TGTCCCAGCAGGCCTACTAGGGGAGGGGGCTACGAGCAGTACTTC
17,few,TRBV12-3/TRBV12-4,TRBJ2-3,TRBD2,CASSFFPSGGPGDTQYF,TGTGCCAGCAGTTTCTTCCCTAGCGGGGGGCCCGGGGATACGCAGTATTTT
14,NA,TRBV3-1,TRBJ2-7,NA,CTSSRTISSYEQYF,TGTACCAGCAGCCGTACGATCTCTTCCTACGAGCAGTACTTC
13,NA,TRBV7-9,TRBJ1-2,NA,CASSPPLGYGYTF,TGTGCCAGCAGCCCCCCCCTTGGTTATGGCTACACCTTC
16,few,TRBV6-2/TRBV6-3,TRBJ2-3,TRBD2,CASNQGGLAWTDTQYF,TGTGCCAGCAACCAAGGGGGACTAGCCTGGACAGATACGCAGTATTTT
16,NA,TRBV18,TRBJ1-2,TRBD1,CASSPWDRGPGDGYTF,TGTGCCAGCTCACCGTGGGACAGGGGGCCGGGCGATGGCTACACCTTC
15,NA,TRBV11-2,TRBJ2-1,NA,CASSSTESSYNEQFF,TGTGCCAGCAGCTCGACCGAAAGCTCCTACAATGAGCAGTTCTTC
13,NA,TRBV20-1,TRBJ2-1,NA,CSATGRRDNEQFF,TGCAGTGCAACGGGACGGAGGGACAATGAGCAGTTCTTC
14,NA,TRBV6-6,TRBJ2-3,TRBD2,CASSTSGATDTQYF,TGTGCCAGCAGTACTAGCGGGGCCACAGATACGCAGTATTTT
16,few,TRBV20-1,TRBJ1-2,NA,CSAPYQAQDKSYGYTF,TGCAGTGCTCCTTACCAGGCACAGGATAAATCTTATGGCTACACCTTC
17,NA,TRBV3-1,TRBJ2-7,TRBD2,CASSQDFGGGGFYEQYF,TGTGCCAGCAGCCAGGACTTCGGCGGGGGGGGCTTCTACGAGCAGTACTTC
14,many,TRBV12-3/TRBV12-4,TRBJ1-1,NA,CASSFGGRNTEAFF,TGTGCCAGCAGTTTCGGGGGGCGGAACACTGAAGCTTTCTTT
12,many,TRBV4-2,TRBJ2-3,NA,CASSQGRGTQYF,TGTGCCAGCAGCCAAGGACGGGGGACGCAGTATTTT
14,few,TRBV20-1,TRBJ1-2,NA,CSASSGNLNYGYTF,TGCAGTGCTAGTTCGGGGAACCTAAACTATGGCTACACCTTC
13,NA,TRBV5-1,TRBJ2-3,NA,CASMAESTDTQYF,TGCGCCAGCATGGCGGAGAGCACAGATACGCAGTATTTT
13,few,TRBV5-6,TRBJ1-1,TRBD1,CASSGQGVSEAFF,TGTGCCAGCAGTGGACAGGGCGTGAGTGAAGCTTTCTTT
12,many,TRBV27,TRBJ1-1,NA,CASSFLGTEAFF,TGTGCCAGCAGTTTTTTGGGCACTGAAGCTTTCTTT
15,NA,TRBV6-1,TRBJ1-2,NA,CASSEGSRRTYGYTF,TGTGCCAGCAGTGAAGGGTCCCGTCGTACCTATGGCTACACCTTC
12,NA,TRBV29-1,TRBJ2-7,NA,CSGGDGTGEQYF,TGCAGCGGTGGGGACGGAACGGGGGAGCAGTACTTC
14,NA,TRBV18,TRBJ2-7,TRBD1,CASSPDKGADEQYF,TGTGCCAGCTCACCCGATAAGGGGGCGGACGAGCAGTACTTC